These 9 T cell receptor beta chains share one sample of origin, sequenced in a study of neurological immune-mediated disorders. TCRdb fed the 5' RACE reads into MiXCR, producing one record per CDR3 protein. The sample has approximately 82,000 distinct CDR3 sequences, under 15% seen once. As to time point: longitudinal time-point 2. Sequenced: PBMCs. These receptors were taken from a female donor with HTLV-1-associated myelopathy (HAM/TSP).

This clonotype was observed at least ten times. V gene TRBV18 combines with J gene TRBJ2-7, with a tentative D call TRBD2 (7 bases). Germline CDR1 is KGHSH and CDR2 is LQKENI. Trimming shortened V by 0 bases and J by 3 bases, and 18 bases separated the two germline ends. This CDR3 is built from 17 residues. The CDR3 DNA reads as TGTGCCAGCTCACCACCGGGATTGGGGGGGCAGGTCTACGAGCAGTACTTC. Translating it yields CASSPPGLGGQVYEQYF. Using reference TRBV18 and TRBJ2-7 for the parts outside the CDR3, the full variable domain is NAGVMQNPRHLVRRRGQEARLRCSPMKGHSHVYWYRQLPEEGLKFMVYLQKENIIDESGMPKERFSAEFPKEGPSILRIQQVVRGDSAAYFCASSPPGLGGQVYEQYFGPGTRLTVT.

This clonotype has at least ten counts. V is TRBV24-1 and J is TRBJ1-2; D is unresolved. Germline V gene sequence: CDR1 KGHDR, CDR2 SFDVKD. The CDR3 is 13 residues long. The V gene lost 10 bases and the J gene lost 6 bases, with 17 bases spanning the gap. The CDR3 coding sequence is TGTGCCACGAGCGAACGCGGGCGCGATGGCTACACCTTC. Protein product: CATSERGRDGYTF.

This clonotype was counted many times. The chain carries TRBV6-6 and TRBJ1-1; 8 nucleotides line up with TRBD1. The CDR3 runs to 14 residues. J gave up 1 base and V 4 bases, and 2 bases lay outside the gene matches. The germline V gene has CDR1 MNHNY and CDR2 SVGAGI (reference sequence). In DNA, the CDR3 is TGTGCCAGCAGTTCACAGGGGGAGAACACTGAAGCTTTCTTT. Translating it yields CASSSQGENTEAFF.

This clonotype was observed at least ten times. This chain links TRBV5-1 with TRBJ2-2, with 11 bases fitting TRBD1. This CDR3 spans 15 amino acids. The V gene's germline CDR1 is SGHRS and CDR2 YFSETQ. J was trimmed by 7 bases and V by 4 bases; bases with no gene match: 6. CDR3: CASSRGQGAVGELFF. The CDR3 DNA reads as TGCGCCAGCAGCCGCGGACAGGGGGCAGTCGGGGAGCTGTTTTTT.

Details on this clonotype: This sequence may be a read error, since a much larger clone differs from it by one base. The chain uses TRBV7-2 and TRBJ2-2; possible D gene TRBD2, 7 bases. Germline CDR1 and CDR2: SGHTA and FQGNSA. Trimming left V 5 bases short and J 5 bases short, with 21 bases between. This CDR3 contains 17 residues. DNA of the CDR3: TGTGCCAGCAGCCAACTAGTGGGGGGGCCACGTACCGGGGAGCTGTTTTTT. Translating gives CASSQLVGGPRTGELFF.

In this sample, this clonotype turned up many times. The chain is built from TRBV6-5 and TRBJ2-5; TRBD2 matches at 7 bases. The germline V gene has CDR1 MNHEY and CDR2 SVGAGI. The CDR3 spans 12 residues. J gave up 10 bases and V 4 bases, and 6 bases lay outside the gene matches. CDR3 region: CASSSLREDQYF. In DNA form, the CDR3 reads TGTGCCAGCAGTTCACTCCGGGAGGACCAGTACTTC.

This clonotype was found many times. This chain joins TRBV4-3 and TRBJ1-2; possible D gene TRBD1, 6 bases. This CDR3 contains 14 residues. Trimming took 0 bases from V and 7 from J, leaving 12 bases between them. CDR1 and CDR2 from the germline V gene are LGHNA and YSLEER. CDR3 nucleotide sequence: TGCGCCAGCAGCCAAGAGATGGGGGCCACTGGCTACACCTTC. Translating it yields CASSQEMGATGYTF.

To note about this clonotype: This may be a read error, as it is one base from a much larger clone. The chain couples TRBV7-9 to TRBJ2-1; D remains ambiguous. Germline lookup yields CDR1 SEHNR and CDR2 FQNEAQ (reference sequence). This CDR3 has 14 residues. CDR3 in amino acids: CVSSPRTWENEQFF. DNA of the CDR3: TGTGTCAGCAGCCCAAGAACCTGGGAAAATGAGCAGTTCTTC.

As regards this clonotype: One base away lies a much larger clone, so this may be a sequencing read error. The gene calls are TRBV5-1 and TRBJ2-7; the match to TRBD1 covers 8 bases. Germline CDR1 and CDR2: SGHRS and YFSETQ. This CDR3 contains 13 residues. This chain's CDR3 is CATSLDRVGEQYF. The CDR3 coding sequence is TGCGCCACCAGCCTGGACAGGGTAGGCGAGCAGTACTTC.